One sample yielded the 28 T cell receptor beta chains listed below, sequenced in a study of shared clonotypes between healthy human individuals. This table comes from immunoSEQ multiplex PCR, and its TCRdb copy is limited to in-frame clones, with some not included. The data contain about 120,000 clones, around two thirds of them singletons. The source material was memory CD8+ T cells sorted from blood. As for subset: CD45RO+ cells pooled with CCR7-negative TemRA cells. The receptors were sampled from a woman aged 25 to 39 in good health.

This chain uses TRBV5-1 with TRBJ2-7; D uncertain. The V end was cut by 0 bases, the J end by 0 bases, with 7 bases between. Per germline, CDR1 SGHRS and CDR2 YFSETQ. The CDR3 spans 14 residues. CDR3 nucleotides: TGCGCCAGCAGCTTGGAGGGCAGCTCCTACGAGCAGTACTTC. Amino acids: CASSLEGSSYEQYF.

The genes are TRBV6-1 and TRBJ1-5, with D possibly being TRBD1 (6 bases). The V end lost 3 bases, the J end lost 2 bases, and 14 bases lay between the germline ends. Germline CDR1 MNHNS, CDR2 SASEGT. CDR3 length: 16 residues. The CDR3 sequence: CASSDWTAWGNQPQHF. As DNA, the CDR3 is TGTGCCAGCAGTGATTGGACAGCCTGGGGCAATCAGCCCCAGCATTTT.

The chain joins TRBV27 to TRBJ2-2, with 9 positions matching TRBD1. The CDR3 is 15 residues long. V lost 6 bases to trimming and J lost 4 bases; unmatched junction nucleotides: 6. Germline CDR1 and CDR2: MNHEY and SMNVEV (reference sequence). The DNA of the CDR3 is TGTGCCAGCAGGATACAGGGGGCGGGCACCGGGGAGCTGTTTTTT. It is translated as CASRIQGAGTGELFF.

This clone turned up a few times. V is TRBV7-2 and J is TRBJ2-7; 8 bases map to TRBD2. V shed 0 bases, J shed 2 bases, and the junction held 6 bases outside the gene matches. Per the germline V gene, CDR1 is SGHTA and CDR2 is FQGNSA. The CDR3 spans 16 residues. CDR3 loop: CASSLASAGGTYEQYF. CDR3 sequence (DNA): TGTGCCAGCAGCTTAGCCTCTGCGGGGGGAACCTACGAGCAGTACTTC.

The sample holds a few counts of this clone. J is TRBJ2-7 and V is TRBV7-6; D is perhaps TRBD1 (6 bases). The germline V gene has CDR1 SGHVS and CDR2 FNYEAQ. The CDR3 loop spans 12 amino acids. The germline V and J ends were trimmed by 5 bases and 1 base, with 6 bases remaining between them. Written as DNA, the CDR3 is TGTGCCAGCAGCAGGGGGTCCTACGAGCAGTACTTC. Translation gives CASSRGSYEQYF.

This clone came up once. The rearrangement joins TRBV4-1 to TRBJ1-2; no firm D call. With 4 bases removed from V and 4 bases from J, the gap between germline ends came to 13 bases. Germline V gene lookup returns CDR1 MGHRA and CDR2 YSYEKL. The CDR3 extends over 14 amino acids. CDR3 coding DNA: TGCGCCAGCAGCCCGAGCGGGCGTATCTATGGCTACACCTTC. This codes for CASSPSGRIYGYTF.

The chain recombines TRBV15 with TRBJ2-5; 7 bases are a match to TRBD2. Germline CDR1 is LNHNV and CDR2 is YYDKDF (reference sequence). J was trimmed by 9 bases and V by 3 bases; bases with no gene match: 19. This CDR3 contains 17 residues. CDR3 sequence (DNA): TGTGCCACCAGCAGGGGGGTTGGGACTACAAGTGTATCGGCCCAGTACTTC. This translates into CATSRGVGTTSVSAQYF.

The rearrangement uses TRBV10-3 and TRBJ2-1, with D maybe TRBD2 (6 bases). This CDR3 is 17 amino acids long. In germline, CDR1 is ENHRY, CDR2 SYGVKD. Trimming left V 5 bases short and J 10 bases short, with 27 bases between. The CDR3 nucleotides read TGTGCCATCAGTACCGTTCTGGGACTCACTAAGGGCGGGGAGCAGTTCTTC. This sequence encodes CAISTVLGLTKGGEQFF.

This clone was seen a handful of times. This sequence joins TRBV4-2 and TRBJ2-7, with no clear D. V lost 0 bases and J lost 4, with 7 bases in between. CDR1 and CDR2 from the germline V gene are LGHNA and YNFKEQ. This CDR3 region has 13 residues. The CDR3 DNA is TGTGCCAGCAGCCAAGAATTCAGGTACGAGCAGTACTTC. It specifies CASSQEFRYEQYF.

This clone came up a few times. The CDR3 region has the DNA TGTGCCAGCAGCGAGGTGCAGGGCGGCGACTATGGCTACACCTTC. It specifies CASSEVQGGDYGYTF. This chain joins TRBV5-4 and TRBJ1-2; D possibly corresponds to TRBD1 (5 bases). This CDR3 has 15 amino acids. The V end lost 4 bases, the J end lost 3 bases, and 16 bases lay between the germline ends. The germline gives CDR1 SGHNT, CDR2 YYREEE (reference sequence).

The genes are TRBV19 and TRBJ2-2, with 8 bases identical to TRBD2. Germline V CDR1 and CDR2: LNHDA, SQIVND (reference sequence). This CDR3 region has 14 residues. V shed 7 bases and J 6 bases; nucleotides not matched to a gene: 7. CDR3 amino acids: CASTWAGGSGELFF. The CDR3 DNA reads TGTGCCAGTACTTGGGCGGGAGGTTCCGGGGAGCTGTTTTTT.

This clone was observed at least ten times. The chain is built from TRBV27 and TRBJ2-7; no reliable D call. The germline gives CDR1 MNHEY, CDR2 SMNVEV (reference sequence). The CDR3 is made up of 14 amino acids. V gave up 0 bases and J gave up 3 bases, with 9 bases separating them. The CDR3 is CASSLSPTSYEQYF. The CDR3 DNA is TGTGCCAGCAGTTTATCCCCGACGAGCTACGAGCAGTACTTC.

CDR3 protein: CASSGRGGKVNEQFF. Here the CDR3 DNA reads TGTGCCAGTTCTGGGCGAGGCGGGAAAGTCAATGAGCAGTTCTTC. The V gene is TRBV7-9, the J gene TRBJ2-1, with TRBD2 as a possible D gene (6 bases). In germline, CDR1 is SEHNR, CDR2 FQNEAQ (reference sequence). Trimming took 9 bases from V and 6 from J, leaving 21 bases between them. This CDR3 is built from 15 residues.

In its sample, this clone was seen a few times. The CDR3 protein is CASSPAGGPRRNTEAFF. In nucleotides, the CDR3 is TGTGCCAGCAGTCCCGCGGGGGGTCCCCGGCGGAACACTGAAGCTTTCTTT. The rearrangement uses TRBV25-1 and TRBJ1-1, with D maybe TRBD1 (5 bases). CDR3 size: 17 residues. From germline, CDR1 is MGHDK and CDR2 SYGVNS. Between the trimmed V and J ends, which lost 5 bases and 1 base, there was a span of 20 bases. Full variable domain (outside the CDR3, taken from reference TRBV25-1 and TRBJ1-1): EADIYQTPRYLVIGTGKKITLECSQTMGHDKMYWYQQDPGMELHLIHYSYGVNSTEKGDLSSESTVSRIRTEHFPLTLESARPSHTSQYLCASSPAGGPRRNTEAFFGQGTRLTVV.

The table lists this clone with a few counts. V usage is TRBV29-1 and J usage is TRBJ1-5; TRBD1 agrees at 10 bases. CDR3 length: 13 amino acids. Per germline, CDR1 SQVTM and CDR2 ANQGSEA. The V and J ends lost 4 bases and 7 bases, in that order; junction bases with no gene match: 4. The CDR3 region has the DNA TGCAGCGTTGGACAGGGGGCTCAGCAGCCCCAGCATTTT. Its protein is CSVGQGAQQPQHF.

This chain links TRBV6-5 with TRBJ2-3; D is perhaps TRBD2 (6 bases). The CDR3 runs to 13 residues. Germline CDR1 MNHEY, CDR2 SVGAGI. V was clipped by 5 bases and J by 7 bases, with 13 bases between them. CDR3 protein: CASSDGDSHTQYF. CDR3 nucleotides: TGTGCCAGCAGTGATGGGGACTCACATACGCAGTATTTT.

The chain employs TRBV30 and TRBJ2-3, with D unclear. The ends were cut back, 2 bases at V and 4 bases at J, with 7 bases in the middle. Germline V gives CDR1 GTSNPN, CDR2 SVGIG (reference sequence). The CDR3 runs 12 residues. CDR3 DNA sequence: TGTGCCTGGAGTTTCTCGGCAGATACGCAGTATTTT. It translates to CAWSFSADTQYF.

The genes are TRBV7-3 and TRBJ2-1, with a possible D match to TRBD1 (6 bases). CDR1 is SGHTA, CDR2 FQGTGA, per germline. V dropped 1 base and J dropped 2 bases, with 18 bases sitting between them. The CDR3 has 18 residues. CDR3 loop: CASSLIVSAQGTYNEQFF. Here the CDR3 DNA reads TGTGCCAGCAGCTTAATAGTGTCTGCACAGGGTACCTACAATGAGCAGTTCTTC.

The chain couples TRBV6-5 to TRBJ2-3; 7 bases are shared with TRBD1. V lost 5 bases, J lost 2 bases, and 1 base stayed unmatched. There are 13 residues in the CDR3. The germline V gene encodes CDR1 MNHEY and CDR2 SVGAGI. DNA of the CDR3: TGTGCCAGCAGTGGGACAGCCACAGATACGCAGTATTTT. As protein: CASSGTATDTQYF.

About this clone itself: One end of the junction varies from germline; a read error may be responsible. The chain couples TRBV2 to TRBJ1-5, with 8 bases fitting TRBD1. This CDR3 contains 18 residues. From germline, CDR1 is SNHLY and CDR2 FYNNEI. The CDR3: CASSEAPGQVLRNQLQHF. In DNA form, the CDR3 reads TGTGCCAGCAGTGAAGCGCCGGGACAGGTTTTACGCAATCAGCTCCAGCATTTT.

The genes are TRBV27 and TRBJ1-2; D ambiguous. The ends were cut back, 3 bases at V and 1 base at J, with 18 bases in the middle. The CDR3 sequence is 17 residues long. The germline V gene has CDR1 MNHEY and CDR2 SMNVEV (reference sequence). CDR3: CASSFRPYTVNNYGYTF. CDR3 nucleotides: TGTGCCAGCAGTTTCCGCCCCTACACAGTCAATAACTATGGCTACACCTTC.

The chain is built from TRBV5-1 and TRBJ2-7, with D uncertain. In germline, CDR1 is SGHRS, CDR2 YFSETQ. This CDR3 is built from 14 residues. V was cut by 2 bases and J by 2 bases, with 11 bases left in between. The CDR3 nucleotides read TGCGCCAGCAGCTTACGGACGTATACCTACGAGCAGTACTTC. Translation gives CASSLRTYTYEQYF.

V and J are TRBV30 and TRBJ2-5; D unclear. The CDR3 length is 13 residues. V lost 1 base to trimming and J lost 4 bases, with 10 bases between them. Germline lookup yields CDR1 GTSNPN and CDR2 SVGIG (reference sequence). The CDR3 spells CAWSEGFSETQYF. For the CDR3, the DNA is TGTGCCTGGAGTGAGGGCTTCTCAGAGACCCAGTACTTC.

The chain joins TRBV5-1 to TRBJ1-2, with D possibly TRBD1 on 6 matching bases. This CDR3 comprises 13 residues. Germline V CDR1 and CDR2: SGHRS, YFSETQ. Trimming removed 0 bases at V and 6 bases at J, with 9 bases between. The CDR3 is CASSLDGQHGYTF. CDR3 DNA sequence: TGCGCCAGCAGCTTGGACGGACAGCATGGCTACACCTTC.

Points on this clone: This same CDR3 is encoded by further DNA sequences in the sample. The CDR3 protein is CASSVAGGSDEQYF. For the CDR3, the DNA is TGTGCCAGCAGCGTAGCGGGAGGGTCGGACGAGCAGTACTTC. This rearrangement joins TRBV9 to TRBJ2-7, with 8 bases matching TRBD2. Per the germline V gene, CDR1 is SGDLS and CDR2 is YYNGEE. The V gene end was trimmed by 0 bases and the J gene end by 5 bases; junction bases not matched to a gene: 4. This CDR3 is 14 amino acids long.

Here the CDR3 DNA reads TGTGCCAGCAGTGTTGGAGGGGAACCCAATGAAAAACTGTTTTTT. Translated: CASSVGGEPNEKLFF. The chain is built from TRBV6-1 and TRBJ1-4; D is perhaps TRBD1 (5 bases). The CDR3 has 15 residues. V gave up 4 bases and J gave up 5 bases, with 14 bases separating them. Germline V lookup: CDR1 MNHNS, CDR2 SASEGT.

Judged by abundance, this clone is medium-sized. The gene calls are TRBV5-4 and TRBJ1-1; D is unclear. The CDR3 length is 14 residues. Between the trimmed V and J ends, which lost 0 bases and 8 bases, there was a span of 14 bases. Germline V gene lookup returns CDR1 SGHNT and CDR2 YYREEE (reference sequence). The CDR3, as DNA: TGTGCCAGCAGCTTGGAAGATAATAATATGGAAGCTTTCTTT. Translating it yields CASSLEDNNMEAFF.

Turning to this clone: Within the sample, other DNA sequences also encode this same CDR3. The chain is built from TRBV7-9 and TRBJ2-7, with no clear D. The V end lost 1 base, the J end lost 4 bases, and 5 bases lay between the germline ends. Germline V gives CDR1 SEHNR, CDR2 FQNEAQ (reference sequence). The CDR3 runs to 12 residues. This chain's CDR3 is CASSLGVYEQYF. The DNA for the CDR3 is TGTGCCAGCAGCTTAGGGGTGTACGAGCAGTACTTC. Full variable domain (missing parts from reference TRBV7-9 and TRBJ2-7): DTGVSQNPRHKITKRGQNVTFRCDPISEHNRLYWYRQTLGQGPEFLTYFQNEAQLEKSRLLSDRFSAERPKGSFSTLEIQRTEQGDSAMYLCASSLGVYEQYFGPGTRLTVT.